What follows are 27 T cell receptor beta chains derived from one specimen sequenced in a study of TIL therapy for anti-PD-1-resistant metastatic lung cancer. Sequencing used immunoSEQ v3. Sequenced by immunoSEQ multiplex PCR; TCRdb stores in-frame clones only, minus some. The table includes roughly 92,000 clones, approximately 65% detected once. Sample time point: pre-treatment sample, taken before nivolumab and TIL therapy. Tumor tissue came from excised metastases, mostly pleural nodules or supraclavicular lymph nodes. This specimen was tumor tissue, taken at baseline. The source of these receptors is a person aged 30 to 80 with non-small cell lung cancer.

This clone has only a few counts. V is TRBV20-1 and J is TRBJ2-1; D is unclear. Trimming shortened V by 5 bases and J by 7 bases, and 9 bases separated the two germline ends. The CDR3 extends over 11 amino acids. Germline CDR1 reads DFQATT; CDR2 reads SNEGSKA (reference sequence). This CDR3 is CSARGLNEQFF. The CDR3 DNA is TGCAGTGCTCGTGGCCTAAATGAGCAGTTCTTC.

This clone has a handful of counts. The rearrangement links TRBV19 to TRBJ2-1; 12 positions match TRBD2. V shed 5 bases and J 6 bases; nucleotides not matched to a gene: 8. Germline-derived CDR1 and CDR2 are LNHDA and SQIVND (reference sequence). The CDR3 runs 16 residues. The CDR3 DNA follows: TGTGCCAGTAGTCACGCCGGGACTAGCGGGCTCAATGAGCAGTTCTTC. Encoded protein: CASSHAGTSGLNEQFF.

This clone was counted once. This chain uses TRBV28 with TRBJ2-1; 11 bases are a match to TRBD2. This CDR3 is built from 14 residues. The V gene end was trimmed by 5 bases and the J gene end by 9 bases; junction bases not matched to a gene: 6. The V gene's germline CDR1 is MDHEN and CDR2 SYDVKM. The CDR3 loop is CASSELAGVVEQFF. The CDR3 DNA follows: TGTGCCAGCAGTGAACTAGCGGGAGTTGTTGAGCAGTTCTTC.

V gene TRBV5-1 combines with J gene TRBJ2-3; D not resolved. The CDR3 is 14 amino acids. Deletions cut 0 bases from V and 1 base from J, with 6 bases between. Germline CDR1 reads SGHRS; CDR2 reads YFSETQ. CDR3 region: CASSLDWGTDTQYF. CDR3 in DNA: TGCGCCAGCAGCTTGGATTGGGGCACAGATACGCAGTATTTT.

The rearrangement joins TRBV24-1 to TRBJ2-1; D is ambiguous. CDR1 is KGHDR and CDR2 is SFDVKD in the germline V gene. The CDR3 length is 14 residues. With 1 base removed from V and 5 bases from J, the gap between germline ends came to 8 bases. CDR3 DNA sequence: TGTGCCACCAGTGATTTTAAAGGGAACAATGAGCAGTTCTTC. The encoded protein is CATSDFKGNNEQFF.

The rearrangement joins TRBV7-3 to TRBJ2-2; D gene ambiguous. V was shortened by 1 base and J by 4 bases, with 7 bases between the two germline ends. The CDR3 consists of 14 residues. CDR1 is SGHTA, CDR2 FQGTGA, per germline. CDR3 in DNA: TGTGCCAGCAGCTTAAGCTCTACCACCGGGGAGCTGTTTTTT. Protein: CASSLSSTTGELFF.

The CDR3 sequence: CASSFQNTGELFF. CDR3 DNA: TGTGCCAGCAGTTTCCAGAACACCGGGGAGCTGTTTTTT. The chain couples TRBV27 to TRBJ2-2; the D is unclear. Between the trimmed V and J ends, which lost 3 bases and 1 base, there was a span of 3 bases. This CDR3 comprises 13 residues. The germline V gene has CDR1 MNHEY and CDR2 SMNVEV (reference sequence).

A few counts support this clone. The CDR3 DNA reads TGTGCCAGCAGCTATTCCCGGACAGGTACCGGGGAGCTGTTTTTT. Translation gives CASSYSRTGTGELFF. The gene calls are TRBV7-8 and TRBJ2-2; TRBD1 agrees at 7 bases. CDR1 and CDR2 (germline): SGHVS, FQNEAQ. This CDR3 region has 15 residues. V dropped 4 bases and J dropped 5; count of bases not matched to a gene: 7.

The CDR3 sequence is CAWSPGQGAREKLFF. The CDR3 DNA reads as TGTGCCTGGAGCCCCGGACAGGGGGCGCGTGAAAAACTGTTTTTT. This chain connects TRBV30 to TRBJ1-4, with 11 bases lining up with TRBD1. Germline V lookup: CDR1 GTSNPN, CDR2 SVGIG (reference sequence). This CDR3 has 15 amino acids. Trimming removed 3 bases from V and 7 bases from J; junction bases left unmatched: 7.

The chain recombines TRBV4-1 with TRBJ1-2; possible D gene TRBD1, 5 bases. Trimming stripped 5 bases from V and 5 bases from J, with 18 bases between. This CDR3 is 15 amino acids long. Germline loops: CDR1 MGHRA, CDR2 YSYEKL. The DNA for the CDR3 is TGCGCCAGCAGCTTGGGGGGGGTTAAGGAGTATGGCTACACCTTC. It codes for CASSLGGVKEYGYTF.

This chain uses TRBV28 with TRBJ2-5, with D hard to call. The CDR3 runs 15 residues. Germline loops: CDR1 MDHEN, CDR2 SYDVKM. Deletions cut 3 bases from V and 1 base from J, with 12 bases between. CDR3 nucleotides: TGTGCCAGCAGTTTTCGTCAGAGACTCCAAGAGACCCAGTACTTC. This translates into CASSFRQRLQETQYF.

This clone was seen more than once but under ten times. The chain links TRBV7-3 to TRBJ2-2; 7 nucleotides agree with TRBD2. Germline CDR1 reads SGHTA; CDR2 reads FQGTGA. V trimming: 8 bases; J trimming: 0 bases; junction bases outside the gene matches: 6. This CDR3 region has 15 residues. The CDR3: CASGLGGTNTGELFF. For the CDR3, the DNA is TGTGCCAGCGGGCTGGGAGGGACGAACACCGGGGAGCTGTTTTTT.

The V and J genes are TRBV6-6 and TRBJ1-6, with no clear D. This CDR3 has 17 residues. Deletions cut 5 bases from V and 0 bases from J, with 14 bases between. The V gene's germline CDR1 is MNHNY and CDR2 SVGAGI (reference sequence). CDR3 nucleotides: TGTGCCAGCAGTCCTAGGACTTCGAGCTCCTATAATTCACCCCTCCACTTT. Translation gives CASSPRTSSSYNSPLHF.

The genes are TRBV27 and TRBJ2-1, with 9 bases that match TRBD2. CDR3 length equals 14 residues. V trimming: 2 bases; J trimming: 6 bases; junction bases outside the gene matches: 2. The V gene's germline CDR1 is MNHEY and CDR2 SMNVEV (reference sequence). As DNA, the CDR3 is TGTGCCAGCAGTTTAATTAGCGGGAGCAATGAGCAGTTCTTC. This codes for CASSLISGSNEQFF.

The chain uses TRBV5-1 and TRBJ1-4; no clear D. V was clipped by 4 bases and J by 3 bases, with 10 bases between them. Per germline, CDR1 SGHRS and CDR2 YFSETQ. The CDR3 has 14 residues. CDR3 residues: CASSLGYPNEKLFF. As DNA, the CDR3 is TGCGCCAGCAGCCTAGGCTACCCTAATGAAAAACTGTTTTTT.

The genes are TRBV3-1 (or the pseudogene TRBV3-2) and TRBJ2-3; D gene unclear. Germline CDR1 reads LGHDT; CDR2 reads YNNKEL (reference sequence). The germline V and J ends were trimmed by 0 bases and 11 bases, with 12 bases remaining between them. This CDR3 has 13 residues. The CDR3 DNA is TGTGCCAGCAGCCAAGAAGATTTCCCTAGGCAGTATTTT. It codes for CASSQEDFPRQYF.

The V and J genes are TRBV11-1 and TRBJ2-3; possibly TRBD1 for D (6 bases). V lost 7 bases to trimming and J lost 1 base, with 9 bases between them. This CDR3 spans 13 amino acids. The germline V gene has CDR1 SGHAT and CDR2 FQDESV (reference sequence). The CDR3 loop is CASMSGGTDTQYF. The CDR3 DNA reads TGTGCCAGCATGTCAGGGGGCACAGATACGCAGTATTTT.

The CDR3 loop reads CASSLGGGLSGNTIYF. Here the CDR3 DNA reads TGTGCCAGCAGCTTAGGAGGGGGACTCTCTGGAAACACCATATATTTT. The gene calls are TRBV7-6 and TRBJ1-3, with D maybe TRBD1 (6 bases). CDR3 length: 16 amino acids. Trimming shortened V by 1 base and J by 0 bases, and 10 bases separated the two germline ends. CDR1 and CDR2 (germline): SGHVS, FNYEAQ.

The chain links TRBV11-2 to TRBJ2-2; D may match TRBD1 or TRBD2 (5 bases each). Trimming stripped 2 bases from V and 6 bases from J, with 19 bases between. This CDR3 spans 17 amino acids. Germline loops: CDR1 SGHAT, CDR2 FQNNGV. In nucleotides, the CDR3 is TGTGCCAGCAGCTTATGGTCCTGGCAAAAGGGACCCGGGGAGCTGTTTTTT. Translating gives CASSLWSWQKGPGELFF. The entire variable domain, with the rest obtained from reference TRBV11-2 and TRBJ2-2, is as follows: EAGVAQSPRYKIIEKRQSVAFWCNPISGHATLYWYQQILGQGPKLLIQFQNNGVVDDSQLPKDRFSAERLKGVDSTLKIQPAKLEDSAVYLCASSLWSWQKGPGELFFGEGSRLTVL.

The V call is TRBV6-5, the J call TRBJ1-4; no clear D gene. Trimming stripped 5 bases from V and 5 bases from J, with 15 bases between. Germline V gene lookup returns CDR1 MNHEY and CDR2 SVGAGI. The CDR3 is 15 residues long. The DNA of the CDR3 is TGTGCCAGCAGTCTCAGACGGAAGACAAATGAAAAACTGTTTTTT. Amino acid sequence: CASSLRRKTNEKLFF.

CDR3 amino acids: CAIRGDRGSNQPQHF. For the CDR3, the DNA is TGTGCCATCAGGGGGGACAGGGGTAGTAATCAGCCCCAGCATTTT. The rearrangement links TRBV10-3 to TRBJ1-5; 10 bases match TRBD1. J was trimmed by 4 bases and V by 6 bases; bases with no gene match: 6. The CDR3 loop spans 15 amino acids. Germline V gives CDR1 ENHRY, CDR2 SYGVKD.

Only a few counts were recorded for this clone. The V call is TRBV15, the J call TRBJ2-1; 10 positions match TRBD2. This CDR3 spans 17 amino acids. Trimming cost V 0 bases and J 6 bases; bases outside gene matches: 8. Germline-derived CDR1 and CDR2 are LNHNV and YYDKDF (reference sequence). The CDR3 region is CATSRDLAGVEGNEQFF. DNA for the CDR3: TGTGCCACCAGCAGAGATCTAGCGGGAGTGGAGGGCAATGAGCAGTTCTTC. The full variable domain, in which reference TRBV15 and TRBJ2-1 provide the parts outside the CDR3, is DAMVIQNPRYQVTQFGKPVTLSCSQTLNHNVMYWYQQKSSQAPKLLFHYYDKDFNNEADTPDNFQSRRPNTSFCFLDIRSPGLGDTAMYLCATSRDLAGVEGNEQFFGPGTRLTVL.

The CDR3 region is CASSQVRTSGRGETQYF. CDR3 DNA sequence: TGTGCCAGCAGCCAAGTACGGACTAGCGGGAGAGGTGAGACCCAGTACTTC. This chain links TRBV3-1 (or the pseudogene TRBV3-2) with TRBJ2-5; 13 bases line up with TRBD2. The CDR3 sequence is 17 residues long. J lost 5 bases, V lost 1 base, and 7 bases had no gene match. Per germline, CDR1 LGHDT and CDR2 YNNKEL (reference sequence).

V is TRBV6-4 and J is TRBJ2-7, with D tentatively TRBD1 (6 bases). The V end lost 4 bases, the J end lost 1 base, and 11 bases lay between the germline ends. Germline values: CDR1 MRHNA, CDR2 SNTAGT. CDR3 length: 14 amino acids. This CDR3 reads CASSVRGKSYEQYF. The DNA for the CDR3 is TGTGCCAGCAGTGTCAGGGGAAAGTCCTACGAGCAGTACTTC.

The chain is built from TRBV6-5 and TRBJ2-2, with TRBD2 as a possible D gene (6 bases). The CDR3 has 15 amino acids. The V gene lost 6 bases and the J gene lost 1 base, with 12 bases spanning the gap. CDR1 MNHEY and CDR2 SVGAGI come from the germline V gene. The CDR3 is CASRYGGMNTGELFF. As DNA, the CDR3 is TGTGCCAGCAGGTACGGCGGGATGAACACCGGGGAGCTGTTTTTT.

The chain has TRBV10-2 and TRBJ1-1; no clear D gene. This CDR3 has 15 amino acids. The V end lost 4 bases, the J end lost 1 base, and 13 bases lay between the germline ends. Germline V gives CDR1 WSHSY, CDR2 SAAADI. The CDR3 loop is CASSAGRQRNTEAFF. CDR3 coding DNA: TGCGCCAGCAGTGCAGGCCGGCAGAGGAACACTGAAGCTTTCTTT.

This clone was counted ten times or more. The rearrangement links TRBV4-3 to TRBJ1-2; D is possibly TRBD1 (6 bases). This CDR3 spans 15 amino acids. Trimming took off 0 bases at V and 6 bases at J, with 14 bases between the two ends. Germline V gene sequence: CDR1 LGHNA, CDR2 YSLEER. CDR3 protein: CASSQDWYRADGYTF. CDR3 DNA: TGCGCCAGCAGCCAAGATTGGTACAGGGCTGATGGCTACACCTTC.